The 11 T cell receptor beta chains listed next were all sequenced from one sample in a study of blood T cell repertoires in COVID-19. The repertoire was sequenced with immunoSEQ multiplex PCR; TCRdb's copy has only in-frame clones and lacks some. The data contain under 200,000 clones, about 80% of them seen just once; the ten biggest clones take up roughly 7.5%. Sequencing was carried out using peripheral blood. Receptors originate from a man aged 55 to 70 with acute or convalescent COVID-19.

The rearrangement joins TRBV7-9 to TRBJ2-2, with D unclear. The CDR3 contains 13 residues. The V gene's germline CDR1 is SEHNR and CDR2 FQNEAQ (reference sequence). V lost 5 bases and J 4 bases, leaving 8 bases between the germline ends. The CDR3 bases are TGTGCCAGCAGCGCCCTAGGCACCGGGGAGCTGTTTTTT. This gives the protein CASSALGTGELFF. The variable domain in full, completed from reference TRBV7-9 and TRBJ2-2, reads DTGVSQNPRHKITKRGQNVTFRCDPISEHNRLYWYRQTLGQGPEFLTYFQNEAQLEKSRLLSDRFSAERPKGSFSTLEIQRTEQGDSAMYLCASSALGTGELFFGEGSRLTVL.

In regard to this clone: The sample has other DNA sequences that encode this CDR3 too. The V and J genes are TRBV13 and TRBJ1-1, with 7 bases matching TRBD1. The trim removed 5 bases at V and 5 bases at J, leaving 5 bases unmatched. This CDR3 has 13 amino acids. Germline lookup yields CDR1 PRHDT and CDR2 FYEKMQ (reference sequence). CDR3 loop: CASSLDRDTEAFF. The CDR3 DNA is TGTGCCAGCAGCCTCGACAGGGATACTGAAGCTTTCTTT. The full variable domain, completed using reference TRBV13 and TRBJ1-1, is AAGVIQSPRHLIKEKRETATLKCYPIPRHDTVYWYQQGPGQDPQFLISFYEKMQSDKGSIPDRFSAQQFSDYHSELNMSSLELGDSALYFCASSLDRDTEAFFGQGTRLTVV.

The genes are TRBV6-2 or TRBV6-3 and TRBJ1-6, with D perhaps TRBD1 (5 bases). Germline values: CDR1 MNHEY, CDR2 SVGEGT. V was pared by 4 bases and J by 7 bases, with 8 bases between. The CDR3 has 13 residues. CDR3 bases: TGTGCCAGCAGTTTTAGGGGAAATTCACCCCTCCACTTT. This sequence encodes CASSFRGNSPLHF.

This rearrangement joins TRBV5-1 to TRBJ2-7; TRBD1 agrees at 10 bases. Looked up from germline, CDR1 is SGHRS and CDR2 is YFSETQ. The CDR3 length is 13 residues. V was clipped by 4 bases and J by 7 bases; unmatched bases: 5. CDR3: CASSAGQGREQYF. Here the CDR3 DNA reads TGCGCCAGCAGCGCGGGACAGGGGAGAGAGCAGTACTTC.

V and J are TRBV19 and TRBJ1-3; D possibly corresponds to TRBD1 (6 bases). Germline V gene sequence: CDR1 LNHDA, CDR2 SQIVND (reference sequence). The CDR3 contains 16 residues. V lost 5 bases and J 0 bases, leaving 14 bases between the germline ends. CDR3 sequence: CASSFPGQGSGNTIYF. Here the CDR3 DNA reads TGTGCCAGTAGTTTCCCGGGACAAGGCTCTGGAAACACCATATATTTT.

This clone came up many times. DNA of the CDR3: TGTGCCAGCAGCTTAAGGCCAGGGCGGACCGGGGAGCTGTTTTTT. It translates to CASSLRPGRTGELFF. The chain is built from TRBV7-3 and TRBJ2-2; a weak D match, TRBD1 (5 bases). V was clipped by 1 base and J by 5 bases, with 11 bases between them. This CDR3 is built from 15 residues. Germline loops: CDR1 SGHTA, CDR2 FQGTGA.

This chain connects TRBV4-2 to TRBJ1-1; D possibly corresponds to TRBD1 (6 bases). Germline V gene lookup returns CDR1 LGHNA and CDR2 YNFKEQ. Trimming removed 4 bases from V and 2 bases from J, with 11 bases in between. The CDR3 has 14 amino acids. CDR3 bases: TGTGCCAGCAGCCCCCGACAGGAAAACACTGAAGCTTTCTTT. Translating gives CASSPRQENTEAFF.

The chain links TRBV18 to TRBJ2-7; 13 bases agree with TRBD2. CDR3 length equals 17 residues. From germline, CDR1 is KGHSH and CDR2 LQKENI. Trimming removed 3 bases from V and 1 base from J; junction bases left unmatched: 6. This chain's CDR3 is CASSPPLAGGRSYEQYF. In nucleotides, the CDR3 is TGTGCCAGCTCACCGCCACTAGCGGGGGGGCGATCCTACGAGCAGTACTTC.

The table lists this clone with a few counts. A much larger clone lies one base from this, so it may be a read error. This chain uses TRBV7-9 with TRBJ1-2, with D perhaps TRBD1 (5 bases). The CDR3 runs 13 residues. Germline V gives CDR1 SEHNR, CDR2 FQNEAQ (reference sequence). Trimming removed 3 bases from V and 2 bases from J, with 7 bases in between. CDR3 protein: CASSFRGNYGYTF. CDR3 nucleotide sequence: TGTGCCAGCAGCTTTCGGGGGAACTATGGCTACACCTTC.

V usage is TRBV19 and J usage is TRBJ2-3; D is undetermined. Germline values: CDR1 LNHDA, CDR2 SQIVND (reference sequence). Trimming stripped 2 bases from V and 4 bases from J, with 7 bases between. The CDR3 runs to 13 residues. The CDR3 is CASSILTSDTQYF. As DNA, the CDR3 is TGTGCCAGTAGTATATTGACATCAGATACGCAGTATTTT.

This chain uses TRBV27 with TRBJ2-2, with 10 bases that match TRBD1. Germline loops: CDR1 MNHEY, CDR2 SMNVEV (reference sequence). V trimming: 5 bases; J trimming: 5 bases; junction bases outside the gene matches: 2. This CDR3 has 14 residues. The CDR3 protein is CASSRQGATGELFF. In DNA, the CDR3 is TGTGCCAGCAGTCGACAGGGGGCTACCGGGGAGCTGTTTTTT.